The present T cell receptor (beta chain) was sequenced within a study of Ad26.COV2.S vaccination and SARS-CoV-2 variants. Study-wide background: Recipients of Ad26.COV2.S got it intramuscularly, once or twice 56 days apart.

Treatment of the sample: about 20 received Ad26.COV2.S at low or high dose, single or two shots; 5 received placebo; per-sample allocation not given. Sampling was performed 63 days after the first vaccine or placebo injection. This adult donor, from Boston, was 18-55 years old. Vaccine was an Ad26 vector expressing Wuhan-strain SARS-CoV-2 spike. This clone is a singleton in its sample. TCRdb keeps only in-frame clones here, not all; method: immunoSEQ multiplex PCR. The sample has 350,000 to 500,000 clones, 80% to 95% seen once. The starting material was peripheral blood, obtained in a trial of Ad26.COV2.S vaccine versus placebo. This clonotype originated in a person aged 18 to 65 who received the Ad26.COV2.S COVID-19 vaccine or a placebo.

The CDR3 DNA reads TGTGCCAGCAGTTCCTCGCCCAGGGGTCTTTATGAAAAACTGTTTTTT. Translated, it gives CASSSSPRGLYEKLFF. The V call is TRBV27, the J call TRBJ1-4; possibly TRBD1 for D (6 bases). V was trimmed by 4 bases and J by 6 bases, leaving 18 bases between them. Per the germline V gene, CDR1 is MNHEY and CDR2 is SMNVEV (reference sequence). This CDR3 has 16 residues.